The rows below give T cell receptor beta chains drawn from one sample of a study of T cell repertoires in cytomegalovirus infection. TCRdb used MiXCR to reprocess the reads, holding one entry per CDR3 protein. The table records some 800,000 distinct CDR3 sequences, around a third of them present only once. Antigens for these TCRs are unknown. Sequences were derived from cultured CD8+ T cells from PBMCs, sampled from culture after CMV antigen stimulation. Receptor source: a human donor in good health (CMV status not recorded). Some clones in this sample may be carry-over from other donors' samples. Both conserved end residues are part of each CDR3. D genes are given only for firm matches. Some rows have no size entry. The others give once, few or many, or a class for an expanded clone.

CASSLAGGREPRIQYF TGTGCCAGCAGCTTAGCGGGGGGGAGAGAACCGCGCATTCAGTACTTC TRBV7-4 - TRBD2 TRBJ2-4
CASSSWQGLAKNIQYF TGTGCCAGCAGCTCCTGGCAGGGTCTAGCCAAAAACATTCAGTACTTC TRBV7-9 - - TRBJ2-4
CASILHGMNTEAFF TGTGCCAGCATCCTCCACGGGATGAACACTGAAGCTTTCTTT TRBV2 - - TRBJ1-1
CASSFPGGVNYGYTF TGTGCCAGCAGCTTTCCCGGGGGCGTTAACTATGGCTACACCTTC TRBV7-9 few - TRBJ1-2
CASSPVTSGGPSTDTQCF TGTGCCAGCTCCCCCGTTACTAGCGGGGGACCTAGCACAGATACGCAGTGTTTT TRBV18 - TRBD2 TRBJ2-3
CSVETGSGANVLTF TGCAGCGTTGAGACAGGGTCTGGGGCCAACGTCCTGACTTTC TRBV29-1 few TRBD1 TRBJ2-6
CASSQLAGGRSDTQYF TGTGCCAGCAGCCAACTAGCGGGGGGGCGCTCAGATACGCAGTATTTT TRBV14 few TRBD2 TRBJ2-3
CASSLPERENNYGYTF TGTGCCAGCAGCTTGCCAGAAAGGGAAAACAACTATGGCTACACCTTC TRBV7-9 few - TRBJ1-2
CASSPPINRGRENTGELFF TGTGCCAGCTCACCACCGATAAACAGGGGGCGTGAGAACACCGGGGAGCTGTTTTTT TRBV18 - TRBD1 TRBJ2-2
CASTGREGTEAFF TGTGCCAGCACGGGCAGGGAGGGAACTGAAGCTTTCTTT TRBV9 few - TRBJ1-1
CASSQIGQGHGKTQYF TGTGCCAGCAGCCAAATAGGACAGGGCCACGGAAAGACCCAGTACTTC TRBV11-2 few TRBD1 TRBJ2-5
CASSEDGLYQETQYF TGTGCCAGCAGTGAAGATGGGCTGTACCAAGAGACCCAGTACTTC TRBV2 few - TRBJ2-5
CASNRISGGSSGANVLTF TGTGCCAGTAATCGGATCAGCGGTGGATCCTCTGGGGCCAACGTCCTGACTTTC TRBV19 - - TRBJ2-6
CASSHLGETQYF TGTGCCAGCAGTCACCTCGGGGAGACCCAGTACTTC TRBV27 - - TRBJ2-5
CASSLFSGSPIGSPLHF TGTGCCAGCAGTTTATTCTCGGGGTCGCCCATCGGTTCACCCCTCCACTTT TRBV27 - - TRBJ1-6
CTSIGPGTVYGYTF TGTACCAGCATTGGACCCGGGACGGTCTATGGCTACACCTTC TRBV6-1 - - TRBJ1-2
CASSLMGTEQFF TGTGCCAGCAGCTTGATGGGGACAGAGCAGTTCTTC TRBV5-5 - - TRBJ2-1
CASSRDRDLVLYGYTF TGTGCCAGCAGCCGGGACCGGGACCTTGTCCTTTATGGCTACACCTTC TRBV7-9 - - TRBJ1-2
CASSDPTNQPQHF TGTGCCAGCAGTGATCCCACAAATCAGCCCCAGCATTTT TRBV6-1 - - TRBJ1-5
CSVPLKFGYGYTF TGCAGCGTCCCACTCAAATTCGGCTATGGCTACACCTTC TRBV29-1 few - TRBJ1-2
CASTRGDGYTF TGCGCCAGCACCAGGGGAGATGGCTACACCTTC TRBV5-1 few - TRBJ1-2
CASSLAKGGNQPQHF TGTGCCAGCAGCTTAGCGAAAGGGGGCAATCAGCCCCAGCATTTT TRBV7-8 few - TRBJ1-5
CASSPQSGDRSYNEQFF TGTGCCAGCAGCCCCCAATCGGGAGACCGCTCCTACAATGAGCAGTTCTTC TRBV11-3 few - TRBJ2-1
CASTKGGAGSYEQYF TGTGCCAGCACCAAAGGGGGCGCTGGGTCCTACGAGCAGTACTTC TRBV27 - TRBD1 TRBJ2-7
CASSDFSGQMKNTEAFF TGTGCCAGCAGCGACTTTAGTGGACAGATGAAAAACACTGAAGCTTTCTTT TRBV7-6 - - TRBJ1-1
CASSLGTLDQPQHF TGTGCCAGCAGCTTGGGTACGTTGGATCAGCCCCAGCATTTT TRBV5-5 few - TRBJ1-5